This T cell receptor beta chain was profiled in a study of blood T cell repertoires in COVID-19. Study in general: The samples span acute and convalescent COVID-19 from the United States, Italy and Spain.

The CDR3 has 14 residues. V lost 2 bases and J 4 bases, leaving 8 bases between the germline ends. Germline CDR1 reads KGHSH; CDR2 reads LQKENI. In this sample, this clone turned up once. Enrollees, roughly 18 to 95 years old, lived in 24 US areas. In assigning cohorts, the study relied on participant-reported clinical history. The method was immunoSEQ multiplex PCR; TCRdb's version includes in-frame clones alone and lacks a portion of them. The sample includes about 260,000 clones, about 91% of them seen just once. The sample comprised PBMCs or T cells enriched from blood (not recorded which). This TCR derives from a man aged 35 to 55 who had been exposed to COVID-19. This chain links TRBV18 with TRBJ1-4; D is unresolved. CDR3 sequence (DNA): TGTGCCAGCTCACCATTAGCAGTTAATGAAAAACTGTTTTTT. Its protein is CASSPLAVNEKLFF.